One sample yielded the 24 T cell receptor beta chains listed below, sequenced in a study of cytotoxic CD8 clonotypes in ibrutinib-treated CLL (dated by TCRdb to the early 2020s). The intended sense of this specimen's time point label: progressive disease on ibrutinib. Libraries came from the immunoSEQ multiplex PCR assay. In TCRdb, the immuneACCESS table is reduced to in-frame sequences with V and J assigned. These tables do not hold every clone; where another copy was compared, an unresolved V gene accounts for under half, and the others remain unexplained. Present in this sample are 160,000 or so clones, roughly 84% of which were seen just once. About 3% of the sample belongs to the ten largest clones. The specimen was PBMCs, collected at disease progression, from a patient treated with ibrutinib. These receptors were taken from a human donor with chronic lymphocytic leukemia.

The genes are TRBV27 and TRBJ2-1; no clear D. V was trimmed by 3 bases and J by 9 bases, leaving 12 bases between them. Germline V CDR1 and CDR2: MNHEY, SMNVEV (reference sequence). The CDR3 runs 13 residues. CDR3 DNA: TGTGCCAGCAGTTTCGGGCCCAACAGTGAGCAGTTCTTC. It codes for CASSFGPNSEQFF.

The rearrangement links TRBV5-1 to TRBJ1-2; D gene unclear. Germline loops: CDR1 SGHRS, CDR2 YFSETQ. The CDR3 loop spans 13 amino acids. With 0 bases removed from V and 6 bases from J, the gap between germline ends came to 9 bases. The CDR3 DNA follows: TGCGCCAGCAGCTTGGACCTCGCCCATGGCTACACCTTC. This codes for CASSLDLAHGYTF. The full variable domain, completed using reference TRBV5-1 and TRBJ1-2, is KAGVTQTPRYLIKTRGQQVTLSCSPISGHRSVSWYQQTPGQGLQFLFEYFSETQRNKGNFPGRFSGRQFSNSRSEMNVSTLELGDSALYLCASSLDLAHGYTFGSGTRLTVV.

This clone was seen once. The J gene is TRBJ2-3, the V gene TRBV7-2, with TRBD2 matching 10 bases. Looked up from germline, CDR1 is SGHTA and CDR2 is FQGNSA. Germline trimming cut 5 bases from V and 0 bases from J; bases unmatched to any gene: 5. The CDR3 is made up of 16 amino acids. As DNA, the CDR3 is TGTGCCAGCAGCGTCCCACTAGCGGGAAGCACAGATACGCAGTATTTT. Its translation: CASSVPLAGSTDTQYF.

In its sample, this clone was seen a few times. The chain uses TRBV4-3 and TRBJ1-5, with a tentative D call TRBD1 (6 bases). The CDR3 runs to 17 residues. V was trimmed by 4 bases and J by 0 bases, leaving 16 bases between them. Germline loops: CDR1 LGHNA, CDR2 YSLEER. As DNA, the CDR3 is TGCGCCAGCAGCCTTAAACTACAGGGTAATAGCAATCAGCCCCAGCATTTT. This encodes CASSLKLQGNSNQPQHF.

J is TRBJ1-1 and V is TRBV10-3; no clear D gene. This CDR3 is 15 amino acids long. CDR1 and CDR2 (germline): ENHRY, SYGVKD. V lost 0 bases to trimming and J lost 1 base, with 9 bases between them. CDR3 residues: CAISESAIRNTEAFF. Here the CDR3 DNA reads TGTGCCATCAGTGAGTCTGCGATCAGGAACACTGAAGCTTTCTTT.

The rearrangement uses TRBV29-1 and TRBJ1-2, with D perhaps TRBD1 (5 bases). Germline V gene sequence: CDR1 SQVTM, CDR2 ANQGSEA. The CDR3 is 14 residues long. V was pared by 4 bases and J by 0 bases, with 12 bases between. The CDR3 bases are TGCAGCGTTGTCAGGGCGGAAACTAACTATGGCTACACCTTC. Translating gives CSVVRAETNYGYTF.

V gene TRBV18 combines with J gene TRBJ1-5, with TRBD1 matching over 7 bases. Per the germline V gene, CDR1 is KGHSH and CDR2 is LQKENI. Trimming at V came to 5 bases and at J to 9 bases, leaving 7 bases not matched to a gene. The CDR3 covers 13 residues. This CDR3 is CASSTDRVPPQHF. Here the CDR3 DNA reads TGTGCCAGCTCAACCGACAGGGTTCCGCCCCAGCATTTT.

This clone was detected once. This chain links TRBV30 with TRBJ2-5; 8 bases agree with TRBD1. The CDR3 length is 17 residues. Trimming cost V 3 bases and J 4 bases; bases outside gene matches: 16. The germline gives CDR1 GTSNPN, CDR2 SVGIG (reference sequence). CDR3 nucleotides: TGTGCCTGGAGCCCCGGGGTAATACAGGGGGGTGGAGAGACCCAGTACTTC. This gives the protein CAWSPGVIQGGGETQYF.

The rearrangement links TRBV27 to TRBJ2-3; TRBD2 agrees at 13 bases. The CDR3 has 14 amino acids. CDR1 is MNHEY, CDR2 SMNVEV, per germline (reference sequence). Losses at the gene ends were 5 bases for V and 12 bases for J; bases not matched to a gene: 8. The CDR3 region is CASSPGLAGVTQYF. CDR3 DNA: TGTGCCAGCAGTCCCGGACTAGCGGGAGTCACACAGTATTTT.

There are a few counts of this clone. V gene TRBV5-1 combines with J gene TRBJ2-2, with unresolved D. The germline gives CDR1 SGHRS, CDR2 YFSETQ. The CDR3 sequence is 15 residues long. V lost 0 bases to trimming and J lost 2 bases, with 8 bases between them. Here the CDR3 reads CASSLAPENTGELFF. The CDR3 bases are TGCGCCAGCAGCTTGGCCCCAGAAAACACCGGGGAGCTGTTTTTT.

The CDR3 loop reads CASISDSYEQYF. The CDR3 DNA sequence: TGTGCCAGTATCAGCGACTCCTACGAGCAGTACTTC. This chain uses TRBV19 with TRBJ2-7, with no clear D. The germline V and J ends were trimmed by 7 bases and 0 bases, with 7 bases remaining between them. From germline, CDR1 is LNHDA and CDR2 SQIVND (reference sequence). The CDR3 covers 12 residues.

This chain uses TRBV18 with TRBJ1-2; 9 bases agree with TRBD1. CDR1 and CDR2 (germline): KGHSH, LQKENI. This CDR3 contains 15 residues. Unmatched junction bases numbered 12, after V lost 6 bases and J lost 7 bases. The CDR3 is CASSQGTGMTSGYTF. CDR3 coding DNA: TGTGCCAGCTCCCAAGGGACAGGGATGACATCTGGCTACACCTTC.

This chain joins TRBV4-1 and TRBJ1-2; 7 bases align to TRBD1. Unmatched junction bases numbered 7, after V lost 0 bases and J lost 0 bases. Germline V lookup: CDR1 MGHRA, CDR2 YSYEKL. CDR3 length: 17 amino acids. This CDR3 reads CASSQDGGDRSNYGYTF. The CDR3 DNA reads as TGCGCCAGCAGCCAAGATGGAGGGGACAGATCTAACTATGGCTACACCTTC.

This clone was counted a single time. The rearrangement joins TRBV6-5 to TRBJ1-1; possibly TRBD1 for D (6 bases). The CDR3 consists of 15 residues. CDR1 is MNHEY and CDR2 is SVGAGI in the germline V gene. The V end lost 4 bases, the J end lost 1 base, and 13 bases lay between the germline ends. The CDR3 region is CASSSRQGGNTEAFF. Here the CDR3 DNA reads TGTGCCAGCAGTTCCCGACAAGGGGGGAACACTGAAGCTTTCTTT.

The chain joins TRBV4-2 to TRBJ2-3; no definite D call. The germline V gene encodes CDR1 LGHNA and CDR2 YNFKEQ. The V end was cut by 0 bases, the J end by 0 bases, with 1 base between. This CDR3 region has 13 residues. CDR3 DNA sequence: TGTGCCAGCAGCCAAGAAAGCACAGATACGCAGTATTTT. Translating gives CASSQESTDTQYF.

V usage is TRBV15 and J usage is TRBJ1-2; possible D gene TRBD1, 5 bases. Trimming pared 8 bases from V and 4 bases from J, leaving 17 bases between. This CDR3 contains 14 residues. CDR1 and CDR2 from the germline V gene are LNHNV and YYDKDF (reference sequence). This chain's CDR3 is CATGRGNQLYGYTF. DNA of the CDR3: TGTGCCACCGGGAGGGGTAACCAACTCTATGGCTACACCTTC.

V and J are TRBV2 and TRBJ2-2; D gene ambiguous. The V gene lost 6 bases and the J gene lost 2 bases, with 7 bases spanning the gap. Germline V gives CDR1 SNHLY, CDR2 FYNNEI. The length of the CDR3 is 13 residues. CDR3 sequence: CASSVLNTGELFF. The CDR3 coding sequence is TGTGCCAGCAGCGTCCTAAACACCGGGGAGCTGTTTTTT.

V gene TRBV18 combines with J gene TRBJ2-5; the D is unclear. The germline V gene encodes CDR1 KGHSH and CDR2 LQKENI. The CDR3 runs 10 residues. Trimming took off 4 bases at V and 5 bases at J, with 2 bases between the two ends. This chain's CDR3 is CASSLETQYF. CDR3 nucleotide sequence: TGTGCCAGCTCACTGGAGACCCAGTACTTC. The complete variable domain, with remaining parts taken from reference TRBV18 and TRBJ2-5, reads NAGVMQNPRHLVRRRGQEARLRCSPMKGHSHVYWYRQLPEEGLKFMVYLQKENIIDESGMPKERFSAEFPKEGPSILRIQQVVRGDSAAYFCASSLETQYFGPGTRLLVL.

This chain uses TRBV28 with TRBJ1-4; D uncertain. Trimming removed 4 bases at V and 8 bases at J, with 2 bases between. The CDR3 has 10 residues. CDR1 and CDR2 (germline): MDHEN, SYDVKM. DNA for the CDR3: TGTGCCAGCAGTTCCGAAAAACTGTTTTTT. It translates to CASSSEKLFF.

This clone was recorded only once. The chain links TRBV27 to TRBJ1-1; a weak D match, TRBD1 (5 bases). The length of the CDR3 is 14 residues. Trimming cost V 0 bases and J 4 bases, with 9 bases left between them. The V gene's germline CDR1 is MNHEY and CDR2 SMNVEV (reference sequence). The CDR3 coding sequence is TGTGCCAGCAGTTTATCCTCGGGGCCCACTGAAGCTTTCTTT. Amino acid sequence: CASSLSSGPTEAFF.

The chain uses TRBV4-2 and TRBJ2-7; D not resolved. The V and J ends lost 2 bases and 2 bases respectively, with 7 bases between them. This CDR3 has 13 amino acids. CDR1 LGHNA and CDR2 YNFKEQ come from the germline V gene. CDR3 coding DNA: TGTGCCAGCAGCCAATCCCCAGCCTACGAGCAGTACTTC. As protein: CASSQSPAYEQYF.

The chain has TRBV11-2 and TRBJ2-7; 9 bases line up with TRBD1. The CDR3 spans 15 residues. CDR1 is SGHAT, CDR2 FQNNGV, per germline. Unmatched junction bases numbered 9, after V lost 5 bases and J lost 4 bases. The DNA of the CDR3 is TGTGCCAGCAGCCAAGGGCCGGGACAGGGATACGAGCAGTACTTC. Its translation: CASSQGPGQGYEQYF.

The chain has TRBV11-3 and TRBJ1-5; D is unresolved. Germline V lookup: CDR1 SGHNT, CDR2 YENEEA. CDR3 size: 13 residues. The germline V and J ends were trimmed by 0 bases and 7 bases, with 7 bases remaining between them. This CDR3 reads CASSLDVRQPQHF. The CDR3 DNA reads as TGTGCCAGCAGCTTAGATGTACGGCAGCCCCAGCATTTT.

J is TRBJ2-2 and V is TRBV7-2; TRBD2 matches at 11 bases. Germline values: CDR1 SGHTA, CDR2 FQGNSA. Germline trimming cut 1 base from V and 2 bases from J; bases unmatched to any gene: 3. This CDR3 contains 17 residues. The CDR3 nucleotides are TGTGCCAGCAGCTTAGAGGGACTAGCGGCTAACACCGGGGAGCTGTTTTTT. It codes for CASSLEGLAANTGELFF.